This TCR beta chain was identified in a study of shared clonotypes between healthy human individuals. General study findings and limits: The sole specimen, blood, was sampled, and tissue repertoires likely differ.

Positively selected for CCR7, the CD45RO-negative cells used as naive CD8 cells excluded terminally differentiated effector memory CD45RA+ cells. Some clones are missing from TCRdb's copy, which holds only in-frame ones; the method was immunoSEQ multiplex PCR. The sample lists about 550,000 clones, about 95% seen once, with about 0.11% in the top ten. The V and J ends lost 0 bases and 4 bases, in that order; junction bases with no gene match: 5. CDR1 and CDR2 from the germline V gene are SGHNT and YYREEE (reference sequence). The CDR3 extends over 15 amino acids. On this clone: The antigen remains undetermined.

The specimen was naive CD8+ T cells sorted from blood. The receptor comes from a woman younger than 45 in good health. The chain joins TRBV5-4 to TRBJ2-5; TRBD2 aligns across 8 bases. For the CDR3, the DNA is TGTGCCAGCAGCTTGGAAGCGGGAGCTGGAGAGACCCAGTACTTC. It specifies CASSLEAGAGETQYF.